These 28 T cell receptor beta chains came from one sample sequenced in a study of cytotoxic CD8 clonotypes in ibrutinib-treated CLL. Clones were sequenced by immunoSEQ multiplex PCR, and TCRdb holds only the in-frame ones, with some missing. The sample lists about 140,000 clones, approximately 75% occurring once. The starting material was PBMCs, obtained after 12 months of ibrutinib treatment. The origin of the receptors is a human donor with chronic lymphocytic leukemia.

This clone came up once. The rearrangement uses TRBV11-2 and TRBJ2-1, with D unresolved. From germline, CDR1 is SGHAT and CDR2 FQNNGV. The V gene lost 1 base and the J gene lost 4 bases, with 5 bases spanning the gap. The CDR3 has 13 amino acids. CDR3 region: CASSLVQYNEQFF. The CDR3 nucleotides read TGTGCCAGCAGCTTAGTCCAGTACAATGAGCAGTTCTTC.

The chain is built from TRBV7-2 and TRBJ2-5, with TRBD2 as a possible D gene (5 bases). Deletions cut 5 bases from V and 5 bases from J, with 15 bases between. CDR1 is SGHTA and CDR2 is FQGNSA in the germline V gene. CDR3 length: 14 amino acids. The CDR3 loop is CASSEERVGETQYF. CDR3 in DNA: TGTGCCAGCAGCGAGGAGAGGGTTGGGGAGACCCAGTACTTC.

The chain uses TRBV28 and TRBJ1-5; maybe TRBD1 (6 bases). CDR1 is MDHEN, CDR2 SYDVKM, per germline. This CDR3 region has 15 residues. V was cut by 3 bases and J by 1 base, with 10 bases left in between. CDR3 sequence: CASSFRTVSNQPQHF. The CDR3 coding sequence is TGTGCCAGCAGTTTTCGGACAGTAAGCAATCAGCCCCAGCATTTT. Combining the CDR3 with reference TRBV28 and TRBJ1-5 gives the whole variable domain DVKVTQSSRYLVKRTGEKVFLECVQDMDHENMFWYRQDPGLGLRLIYFSYDVKMKEKGDIPEGYSVSREKKERFSLILESASTNQTSMYLCASSFRTVSNQPQHFGDGTRLSIL.

The chain is built from TRBV27 and TRBJ2-1; perhaps TRBD2 as D (6 bases). The CDR3 runs 14 residues. Germline CDR1 reads MNHEY; CDR2 reads SMNVEV (reference sequence). Trimming shortened V by 7 bases and J by 6 bases, and 16 bases separated the two germline ends. The CDR3 DNA follows: TGTGCCAGCAAATTAGGAGGGCGGTTCAATGAGCAGTTCTTC. Translating it yields CASKLGGRFNEQFF.

The chain uses TRBV4-3 and TRBJ2-2, with TRBD2 matching 7 bases. Germline trimming cut 1 base from V and 7 bases from J; bases unmatched to any gene: 6. Per the germline V gene, CDR1 is LGHNA and CDR2 is YSLEER. This CDR3 contains 15 residues. CDR3 in amino acids: CASSQGGGFNGELFF. CDR3 in DNA: TGCGCCAGCAGCCAAGGGGGAGGGTTTAACGGGGAGCTGTTTTTT.

J is TRBJ1-2 and V is TRBV5-1, with TRBD1 identical over 9 bases. The CDR3 length is 15 residues. Losses at the gene ends were 4 bases for V and 6 bases for J; bases not matched to a gene: 10. The germline gives CDR1 SGHRS, CDR2 YFSETQ. This chain's CDR3 is CASSPQGGTGNGYTF. CDR3 DNA: TGCGCCAGCAGCCCCCAGGGAGGGACAGGGAATGGCTACACCTTC.

There are a few counts of this clone. Other nucleotide sequences in the sample specify the same CDR3. CDR3 in amino acids: CASSQGWGRADTQYF. CDR3 sequence (DNA): TGTGCCAGCAGCCAAGGGTGGGGTAGGGCAGATACGCAGTATTTT. V usage is TRBV4-2 and J usage is TRBJ2-3, with D unclear. V dropped 1 base and J dropped 4 bases, with 12 bases sitting between them. The CDR3 consists of 15 residues. Germline CDR1 reads LGHNA; CDR2 reads YNFKEQ.

The chain recombines TRBV4-3 with TRBJ2-3; D is possibly TRBD2 (6 bases). The CDR3 spans 15 residues. Germline lookup yields CDR1 LGHNA and CDR2 YSLEER. The V end lost 2 bases, the J end lost 0 bases, and 9 bases lay between the germline ends. CDR3 nucleotides: TGCGCCAGCAGCCAACGGGAGTACAGCACAGATACGCAGTATTTT. Protein: CASSQREYSTDTQYF.

V is TRBV5-4 and J is TRBJ2-2, with D possibly being TRBD2 (6 bases). Germline CDR1 is SGHNT and CDR2 is YYREEE (reference sequence). Trimming shortened V by 4 bases and J by 6 bases, and 10 bases separated the two germline ends. The CDR3 sequence is 13 residues long. The CDR3 sequence is CASSGTSPGELFF. CDR3 sequence (DNA): TGTGCCAGCAGCGGAACTAGCCCCGGGGAGCTGTTTTTT. The whole variable domain, filled in from reference TRBV5-4 and TRBJ2-2, reads ETGVTQSPTHLIKTRGQQVTLRCSSQSGHNTVSWYQQALGQGPQFIFQYYREEENGRGNFPPRFSGLQFPNYSSELNVNALELDDSALYLCASSGTSPGELFFGEGSRLTVL.

The chain has TRBV14 and TRBJ2-2; 9 nucleotides align to TRBD1. V dropped 3 bases and J dropped 6; count of bases not matched to a gene: 8. Germline lookup yields CDR1 SGHDN and CDR2 FVKESK. The CDR3 totals 16 residues. The CDR3 sequence: CASSHPGTGPAGELFF. The CDR3 bases are TGTGCCAGCAGCCATCCCGGGACAGGGCCGGCCGGGGAGCTGTTTTTT.

The gene calls are TRBV29-1 and TRBJ2-5; D not certain. With 4 bases removed from V and 5 bases from J, the gap between germline ends came to 8 bases. Germline V lookup: CDR1 SQVTM, CDR2 ANQGSEA. The CDR3 covers 11 residues. As DNA, the CDR3 is TGCAGCGTTGGCCCTGGGGAGACCCAGTACTTC. It specifies CSVGPGETQYF.

This chain connects TRBV7-9 to TRBJ2-3, with D maybe TRBD1 (6 bases). Per germline, CDR1 SEHNR and CDR2 FQNEAQ (reference sequence). Trimming removed 4 bases at V and 6 bases at J, with 14 bases between. The CDR3 is 14 residues long. The CDR3 bases are TGTGCCAGCAGCTCAACAGGGTTGAGGGATACGCAGTATTTT. This encodes CASSSTGLRDTQYF.

This clone was seen only once. The chain is built from TRBV29-1 and TRBJ2-3, with 12 bases aligning to TRBD2. Germline values: CDR1 SQVTM, CDR2 ANQGSEA. CDR3 size: 11 residues. The junction had 3 bases not matched to a gene; V was cut back by 6 bases and J by 11 bases. CDR3 DNA sequence: TGCAGCGTGCTAGCGGGGGGGTGGCAGTATTTT. Its translation is CSVLAGGWQYF.

V is TRBV29-1 and J is TRBJ2-1; 7 nucleotides line up with TRBD2. The V and J ends lost 7 bases and 7 bases, in that order; junction bases with no gene match: 4. Germline V CDR1 and CDR2: SQVTM, ANQGSEA. The CDR3 contains 11 residues. CDR3 nucleotide sequence: TGCAGCGCGAGCGGGGAGAATGAGCAGTTCTTC. It is translated as CSASGENEQFF.

This clone was detected once. V and J are TRBV30 and TRBJ2-1; TRBD2 matches at 10 bases. The CDR3 runs 15 residues. Germline V gene sequence: CDR1 GTSNPN, CDR2 SVGIG (reference sequence). V lost 4 bases and J lost 3; bases outside the gene matches: 6. For the CDR3, the DNA is TGTGCCTGGACTAGCGGGAGCCCTGTCTACAATGAGCAGTTCTTC. Translation: CAWTSGSPVYNEQFF.

Only a few counts were recorded for this clone. This chain connects TRBV7-2 to TRBJ2-6, with 9 positions matching TRBD1. CDR1 is SGHTA and CDR2 is FQGNSA in the germline V gene. J was trimmed by 0 bases and V by 11 bases; bases with no gene match: 2. The CDR3 loop spans 14 amino acids. The CDR3 reads CAGTGNSGANVLTF. In nucleotides, the CDR3 is TGTGCCGGGACAGGGAACTCTGGGGCCAACGTCCTGACTTTC.

The chain couples TRBV10-1 to TRBJ1-2; D ambiguous. The CDR3 has 14 residues. V lost 2 bases and J lost 5, with 12 bases in between. Per germline, CDR1 WNHNN and CDR2 SYGVQD (reference sequence). The CDR3 DNA reads as TGCGCCAGCAGTGAGCACGCCCCCCAGTATGGCTACACCTTC. Translation gives CASSEHAPQYGYTF.

Remarks on this clone: A read error may produce the germline difference seen at one junction end. The chain uses TRBV5-5 and TRBJ2-7; D not certain. The germline CDR1 and CDR2 sequences are SGHKS and YYEKEE (reference sequence). CDR3 size: 13 residues. CDR3: CASSFPGSNEQYF. Written as DNA, the CDR3 is TGTGCCAGCAGCTTCCCCGGCTCCAACGAGCAGTACTTC.

This clone was counted only a few times. The V call is TRBV7-6, the J call TRBJ2-7; 11 bases are shared with TRBD2. Germline V lookup: CDR1 SGHVS, CDR2 FNYEAQ. J gave up 0 bases and V 5 bases, and 3 bases lay outside the gene matches. This CDR3 spans 15 amino acids. In DNA form, the CDR3 reads TGTGCCAGCAGCCACACTAGCGGGGGCTCCTACGAGCAGTACTTC. Its protein is CASSHTSGGSYEQYF.

As DNA, the CDR3 is TGCAGCGTTGCGGCGGGAGGGAGCACAGATACGCAGTATTTT. This translates into CSVAAGGSTDTQYF. J is TRBJ2-3 and V is TRBV29-1, with 9 positions matching TRBD2. Per germline, CDR1 SQVTM and CDR2 ANQGSEA. The CDR3 sequence is 14 residues long. Trimming took 4 bases from V and 0 from J; bases not matched to a gene: 2.

V usage is TRBV11-2 and J usage is TRBJ1-1; TRBD1 might be the D (6 bases). V was clipped by 6 bases and J by 6 bases, with 14 bases between them. The CDR3 totals 13 residues. Germline V gene lookup returns CDR1 SGHAT and CDR2 FQNNGV. CDR3 in DNA: TGTGCCAGCAGTCAAGGGGGGAGGGCTGAAGCTTTCTTT. Translation gives CASSQGGRAEAFF.

The chain combines TRBV7-9 with TRBJ2-4; TRBD1 is a possible D gene (5 bases). The V gene's germline CDR1 is SEHNR and CDR2 FQNEAQ (reference sequence). V gave up 2 bases and J gave up 2 bases, with 16 bases separating them. CDR3 size: 17 residues. CDR3 residues: CASSLSQGGGPKNIQYF. The CDR3 DNA is TGTGCCAGCAGCTTAAGTCAGGGCGGCGGCCCCAAAAACATTCAGTACTTC.

The genes are TRBV25-1 and TRBJ2-2; the match to TRBD1 covers 10 bases. From germline, CDR1 is MGHDK and CDR2 SYGVNS. The trim removed 3 bases at V and 4 bases at J, leaving 5 bases unmatched. This CDR3 contains 16 residues. CDR3: CASSERQGAITGELFF. In DNA form, the CDR3 reads TGTGCCAGCAGTGAGCGACAGGGGGCCATCACCGGGGAGCTGTTTTTT. Full variable domain (remainder filled in from reference TRBV25-1 and TRBJ2-2): EADIYQTPRYLVIGTGKKITLECSQTMGHDKMYWYQQDPGMELHLIHYSYGVNSTEKGDLSSESTVSRIRTEHFPLTLESARPSHTSQYLCASSERQGAITGELFFGEGSRLTVL.

The CDR3 DNA reads TGTGCCAGCAGCCAGTCCCGGGCGACCTACAATGAGCAGTTCTTC. Translated, it gives CASSQSRATYNEQFF. J is TRBJ2-1 and V is TRBV7-2; no reliable D call. This CDR3 comprises 15 residues. Germline CDR1 and CDR2: SGHTA and FQGNSA. Trimming removed 5 bases at V and 2 bases at J, with 13 bases between. The full variable domain, in which reference TRBV7-2 and TRBJ2-1 provide the parts outside the CDR3, is GAGVSQSPSNKVTEKGKDVELRCDPISGHTALYWYRQSLGQGLEFLIYFQGNSAPDKSGLPSDRFSAERTGGSVSTLTIQRTQQEDSAVYLCASSQSRATYNEQFFGPGTRLTVL.

The sample holds one count of this clone. The chain employs TRBV27 and TRBJ2-2; 10 bases are shared with TRBD1. After removal of 5 bases from V and 4 bases from J, the junction contained 7 bases not matched to a gene. From germline, CDR1 is MNHEY and CDR2 SMNVEV (reference sequence). The CDR3 runs 16 residues. The CDR3 nucleotides are TGTGCCAGCAGTCTTGACCGGACAGGGGGCACCGGGGAGCTGTTTTTT. Its protein product is CASSLDRTGGTGELFF.

V is TRBV5-1 and J is TRBJ2-2; possible D gene TRBD1, 5 bases. The germline V and J ends were trimmed by 2 bases and 4 bases, with 12 bases remaining between them. This CDR3 region has 15 residues. Looked up from germline, CDR1 is SGHRS and CDR2 is YFSETQ. The CDR3 bases are TGCGCCAGCAGCTTCACCGTAGGGGTCACCGGGGAGCTGTTTTTT. Protein product: CASSFTVGVTGELFF.

The chain carries TRBV29-1 and TRBJ1-2, with D possibly TRBD1 on 6 matching bases. Trimming removed 3 bases from V and 6 bases from J, with 8 bases in between. This CDR3 contains 11 residues. Germline loops: CDR1 SQVTM, CDR2 ANQGSEA. The CDR3 coding sequence is TGCAGCGTTGACAGGGGAGATGGCTACACCTTC. It codes for CSVDRGDGYTF.

V is TRBV9 and J is TRBJ2-7; D is uncertain. Trimming cost V 0 bases and J 2 bases, with 12 bases left between them. CDR3 length equals 15 residues. Germline values: CDR1 SGDLS, CDR2 YYNGEE. CDR3 sequence reads: CASSVEGRFTYEQYF. The CDR3 coding sequence is TGTGCCAGCAGCGTAGAGGGCAGATTCACCTACGAGCAGTACTTC.